This entry features one T cell receptor beta chain sequence. This CDR3 spans 16 amino acids. The germline V gene encodes CDR1 MNHEY and CDR2 SVGAGI. The junction had 3 bases not matched to a gene; V was cut back by 2 bases and J by 1 base. The entry originates in a study of blood T cell repertoires in COVID-19. Across the study: The origin of the acute and convalescent COVID-19 samples was the United States, Italy and Spain. PBMCs, B-cell-depleted T cells, or T cells were the source of the cDNA or gDNA that made up the material.

As processed by the authors: Amplified reference gene primers provided the basis for estimating nucleated cell counts. Produced via immunoSEQ multiplex PCR; TCRdb's table is partial and in-frame only. From that table come the V and J calls and clone size; the DNA was used to work out D and trimming. This table has about 81,000 clones, roughly 89% appearing once. This rearrangement joins TRBV6-5 to TRBJ2-2; 8 bases agree with TRBD1. The origin of this receptor is a woman at least 80 years old with active COVID-19. Sequences were obtained from peripheral blood. The CDR3 reads CASSYLTGGNTGELFF. DNA for the CDR3: TGTGCCAGCAGTTACCTTACAGGGGGGAACACCGGGGAGCTGTTTTTT.